These 9 T cell receptor beta chains came from one sample sequenced in a study of blood T cell repertoires in COVID-19 (dated by TCRdb to about 2020). The library was produced with the immunoSEQ multiplex PCR assay. As stored in TCRdb, this immuneACCESS dataset retains in-frame rearrangements with V and J assigned. A fraction of the clones does not appear; measured against another copy, unresolved V genes explain less than half of the discrepancy, and the remainder lacks a known reason. Across this sample there are under 500,000 clones, with approximately 90% seen only once. 4.3% of the sample is held by the ten biggest clonotypes. The sequencing sample was made of peripheral blood. All receptors derive from a woman younger than 45 with acute or convalescent COVID-19.

This rearrangement joins TRBV6-5 to TRBJ1-2; D gene ambiguous. V lost 2 bases and J 1 base, leaving 11 bases between the germline ends. Germline V gene sequence: CDR1 MNHEY, CDR2 SVGAGI. This CDR3 has 15 residues. CDR3 bases: TGTGCCAGCAGTTACGATAGTCCGGGTAACTATGGCTACACCTTC. The encoded protein is CASSYDSPGNYGYTF.

The rearrangement links TRBV10-3 to TRBJ2-3; D gene uncertain. From germline, CDR1 is ENHRY and CDR2 SYGVKD. The CDR3 loop spans 15 amino acids. The V end lost 5 bases, the J end lost 4 bases, and 16 bases lay between the germline ends. The CDR3 spells CAISLGVAVADTQYF. CDR3 nucleotides: TGTGCCATCAGTTTAGGAGTAGCAGTTGCAGATACGCAGTATTTT.

The chain employs TRBV4-1 and TRBJ1-2; tentatively, D is TRBD1 (5 bases). Trimming took 0 bases from V and 4 from J, leaving 12 bases between them. The CDR3 contains 15 residues. From germline, CDR1 is MGHRA and CDR2 YSYEKL. The CDR3 nucleotides are TGCGCCAGCAGCCAAGAAATGGTACAGGCCTATGGCTACACCTTC. It specifies CASSQEMVQAYGYTF.

The chain carries TRBV15 and TRBJ2-1; D is perhaps TRBD1 (7 bases). Trimming took off 3 bases at V and 6 bases at J, with 18 bases between the two ends. Germline V gene lookup returns CDR1 LNHNV and CDR2 YYDKDF (reference sequence). The CDR3 length is 16 residues. CDR3: CATSSGGRGYVNEQFF. The CDR3 DNA sequence: TGTGCCACCAGCAGCGGGGGCAGGGGGTATGTCAATGAGCAGTTCTTC.

This sequence joins TRBV24-1 and TRBJ2-1, with 10 bases lining up with TRBD1. Germline assignment: CDR1 KGHDR and CDR2 SFDVKD. The CDR3 sequence is 16 residues long. The V and J ends lost 3 bases and 8 bases, in that order; junction bases with no gene match: 9. CDR3 nucleotide sequence: TGTGCCACCAGTGATGTAACCGGGACAGGGGATGATGAGCAGTTCTTC. Amino acids: CATSDVTGTGDDEQFF.

This clone has a single count. The gene calls are TRBV14 and TRBJ2-7, with 7 bases lining up with TRBD2. Germline CDR1 SGHDN, CDR2 FVKESK. The trim removed 1 base at V and 6 bases at J, leaving 0 bases unmatched. The CDR3 covers 12 residues. CDR3 bases: TGTGCCAGCAGCCAAGCGGGGGGCGAGCAGTACTTC. This translates into CASSQAGGEQYF.

The CDR3 spells CASSPGTTQETQYF. CDR3 in DNA: TGTGCCAGCAGCCCAGGGACTACTCAAGAGACCCAGTACTTC. The chain is built from TRBV9 and TRBJ2-5; 7 nucleotides match TRBD2. The CDR3 spans 14 residues. CDR1 is SGDLS and CDR2 is YYNGEE in the germline V gene. V lost 4 bases, J lost 2 bases, and 5 bases stayed unmatched.

The chain links TRBV5-1 to TRBJ1-1; 10 bases match TRBD1. Germline V gene lookup returns CDR1 SGHRS and CDR2 YFSETQ. CDR3 length equals 15 residues. Losses at the gene ends were 4 bases for V and 6 bases for J; bases not matched to a gene: 9. CDR3 amino acids: CASSPDRGVVAEAFF. CDR3 DNA sequence: TGCGCCAGCAGCCCGGACAGGGGGGTCGTCGCTGAAGCTTTCTTT.

V usage is TRBV2 and J usage is TRBJ1-5; 8 bases agree with TRBD1. In germline, CDR1 is SNHLY, CDR2 FYNNEI. The CDR3 has 15 amino acids. V was pared by 2 bases and J by 3 bases, with 3 bases of the junction left unmatched. CDR3 nucleotide sequence: TGTGCCAGCAGTGAATACAGGGGGTACAATCAGCCCCAGCATTTT. This encodes CASSEYRGYNQPQHF.